This TCR beta chain was identified in a study of identical twins. Germline V gene sequence: CDR1 SEHNR, CDR2 FQNEAQ (reference sequence). Trimming at V came to 5 bases and at J to 1 base, leaving 6 bases not matched to a gene. The CDR3 has 16 amino acids. TCRdb reprocessed the 5' RACE reads with MiXCR, giving one entry per CDR3 protein. Of about 290,000 distinct CDR3 sequences in the sample, just under 9.5% were seen once. At least ten counts were recorded for this clonotype. The same specimen was also included in a second study, on yellow fever vaccine responses in identical twins.

J is TRBJ2-5 and V is TRBV7-9, with 11 bases lining up with TRBD2. This receptor was obtained from a young woman in good health. Sample: CD8+ T cells sorted from blood. The CDR3 sequence: CASSGLAGITQETQYF. The CDR3 nucleotides read TGTGCCAGCAGCGGACTAGCGGGTATCACCCAAGAGACCCAGTACTTC.